This passage covers 8 T cell receptor beta chains from one sample sequenced in a study of cytomegalovirus exposure and HLA in healthy donors. Vbeta (60) and Jbeta (13) primers were used in the PCR. Repertoires were generated with immunoSEQ multiplex PCR, while TCRdb's copy carries only in-frame clones and drops some. The sample has 65,000 to 90,000 clones; the top ten hold 2.5% to 3%. The sequencing input was PBMCs. The source of these receptors is a man in his forties or fifties in good health and CMV-seronegative.

The V and J genes are TRBV10-3 and TRBJ1-2, with D tentatively TRBD1 (5 bases). The CDR3 spans 14 residues. Germline V CDR1 and CDR2: ENHRY, SYGVKD. The germline V and J ends were trimmed by 4 bases and 8 bases, with 17 bases remaining between them. CDR3 protein: CAISGAGDLFGYTF. The CDR3 DNA reads as TGTGCCATCAGTGGGGCGGGGGACCTCTTCGGCTACACCTTC.

The chain is built from TRBV6-5 and TRBJ1-6, with TRBD1 identical over 7 bases. The germline V gene has CDR1 MNHEY and CDR2 SVGAGI. V shed 6 bases and J 7 bases; nucleotides not matched to a gene: 0. The CDR3 is 12 amino acids. This chain's CDR3 is CASRTGNSPLHF. For the CDR3, the DNA is TGTGCCAGCAGGACAGGGAATTCACCCCTCCACTTT.

Comment on this clone: Other nucleotide sequences from this sample produce the same CDR3. This chain links TRBV9 with TRBJ2-2; 15 positions agree with TRBD2. The CDR3 sequence is 17 residues long. Germline CDR1 is SGDLS and CDR2 is YYNGEE. Germline trimming cut 3 bases from V and 1 base from J; bases unmatched to any gene: 1. The CDR3 is CASSAGLAGGNTGELFF. CDR3 nucleotides: TGTGCCAGCAGCGCGGGACTAGCGGGGGGGAACACCGGGGAGCTGTTTTTT.

The V call is TRBV4-2, the J call TRBJ2-2; 8 positions agree with TRBD2. After removal of 4 bases from V and 3 bases from J, the junction contained 4 bases not matched to a gene. CDR3 length: 15 residues. CDR1 is LGHNA and CDR2 is YNFKEQ in the germline V gene. The DNA of the CDR3 is TGTGCCAGCAGCCCGACGGGGGGGGACACCGGGGAGCTGTTTTTT. Protein product: CASSPTGGDTGELFF.

The gene calls are TRBV6-6 and TRBJ1-1, with D possibly TRBD1 on 6 matching bases. Looked up from germline, CDR1 is MNHNY and CDR2 is SVGAGI (reference sequence). The V and J ends lost 6 bases and 9 bases respectively, with 14 bases between them. The CDR3 runs 12 residues. CDR3 in DNA: TGTGCCAGCAGGATTTCTAGGGGGAAAGCTTTCTTT. Amino acids: CASRISRGKAFF.

The CDR3 DNA is TGCGCCAGCAGCCCCCCACAGGGCTCTGGGGCCAACGTCCTGACTTTC. Protein: CASSPPQGSGANVLTF. The chain couples TRBV10-2 to TRBJ2-6; D perhaps matches TRBD1 (6 bases). Germline values: CDR1 WSHSY, CDR2 SAAADI. The CDR3 covers 16 residues. Trimming took 6 bases from V and 0 from J, leaving 12 bases between them.

The J gene is TRBJ1-6, the V gene TRBV7-9; unclear D gene. The CDR3 spans 15 residues. V lost 4 bases and J lost 7, with 14 bases in between. Germline lookup yields CDR1 SEHNR and CDR2 FQNEAQ (reference sequence). CDR3 nucleotide sequence: TGTGCCAGCAGCTCCGGGAGGCTCTCAAATTCACCCCTCCACTTT. This sequence encodes CASSSGRLSNSPLHF.

The rearrangement uses TRBV29-1 and TRBJ1-1; D is undetermined. V dropped 0 bases and J dropped 5 bases, with 13 bases sitting between them. The CDR3 is 14 amino acids. Germline CDR1 SQVTM, CDR2 ANQGSEA. CDR3: CSVEDPRGTTEAFF. CDR3 nucleotide sequence: TGCAGCGTTGAAGATCCCCGGGGAACTACTGAAGCTTTCTTT. The variable domain in full, with the rest retrieved from reference TRBV29-1 and TRBJ1-1, is SAVISQKPSRDICQRGTSLTIQCQVDSQVTMMFWYRQQPGQSLTLIATANQGSEATYESGFVIDKFPISRPNLTFSTLTVSNMSPEDSSIYLCSVEDPRGTTEAFFGQGTRLTVV.